The rows below give T cell receptor beta chains drawn from one sample of a study of blood T cells in healthy people across ages. Using its own MiXCR run on the 5' RACE reads, TCRdb lists one record per CDR3 protein. The data hold some 1.8 million distinct CDR3 sequences, with roughly 43% observed a single time. The sequenced material came from blood. All receptors derive from a human donor in good health. Each CDR3 is given with its conserved first and last residue. The D gene is left open where the match is weak. Expanded clones are given a class, and other clones once, few, many or no size at all.

size,J,D,V,DNA,CDR3
-,TRBJ2-5,-,TRBV24-1,TGTGCCACCAGTGATAAGGCATCCAGCCAAGAGACCCAGTACTTC,CATSDKASSQETQYF
-,TRBJ2-5,-,TRBV27,TGTGCCAGCAGCACGGGGCAAGACCAAGAGACCCAGTACTTC,CASSTGQDQETQYF
many,TRBJ2-7,-,TRBV12-3/TRBV12-4,TGTGCCAGCAGCTTCGGACAGTTCTACGAGCAGTACTTC,CASSFGQFYEQYF
-,TRBJ2-3,-,TRBV9,TGTGCCAGCAGCGCCGGGACGATTAGAGATACGCAGTATTTT,CASSAGTIRDTQYF
few,TRBJ1-6,-,TRBV4-2,TGTGCCAGCAGCTCTCAAGGTGGGGTTTGGGATTCACCCCTCCACTTT,CASSSQGGVWDSPLHF
few,TRBJ2-6,-,TRBV7-3,TGTGCCAGCGGCCAGGGTTCTGGGACCAACGTCCTGACTTTC,CASGQGSGTNVLTF
few,TRBJ2-4,-,TRBV4-3,TGCGCCAGCAGCCATACAGCGTTAGCCAAAAACATTCAGTACTTC,CASSHTALAKNIQYF
-,TRBJ2-2,-,TRBV7-8,TGTGCCAGCAGCCGAGCGACAGGTCCCCCCGGGGAGCTGTTTTTT,CASSRATGPPGELFF
-,TRBJ2-1,TRBD2,TRBV12-3/TRBV12-4,TGTGCCAGCACCCATAGCGGGGGAACCTACAATGAGCAGTTCTTC,CASTHSGGTYNEQFF
once,TRBJ1-1,-,TRBV11-2,TGTGCCAGCAGCTCTCAGGAGCCAACAGAAGCTTTCTTT,CASSSQEPTEAFF
-,TRBJ2-3,-,TRBV6-2/TRBV6-3,TGTGCCAGCAGCACCATGACAGATACGCAGTATTTT,CASSTMTDTQYF
-,TRBJ2-5,-,TRBV5-1,TGCGCCAGCAGCTTGAGAGGGAGGACAGGTCAAGAGACCCAGTACTTC,CASSLRGRTGQETQYF
few,TRBJ2-7,-,TRBV6-2/TRBV6-3,TGTGCCAGCAGTAGCATTTTTCGGGCCTACGAGCAGTACTTC,CASSSIFRAYEQYF
-,TRBJ1-1,TRBD1,TRBV5-1,TGCGCCAGCAGCCTCAGGGGGAGTATGAACACTGAAGCTTTCTTT,CASSLRGSMNTEAFF
many,TRBJ2-6,-,TRBV6-2/TRBV6-3,TGTGCCAGCAGACCTCAACGCTCTGGGGCCAACGTCCTGACTTTC,CASRPQRSGANVLTF
-,TRBJ2-1,-,TRBV7-9,TGTGCCAGCAACCCCCGTGACGCCGCCTACAATGAGCAGTTCTTC,CASNPRDAAYNEQFF
few,TRBJ2-3,TRBD2,TRBV29-1,TGCAGCGTTGAACGTAGCGGGGCGGGAGATACGCAGTATTTT,CSVERSGAGDTQYF
few,TRBJ2-1,-,TRBV12-3/TRBV12-4,TGTGCCAGCAGTTTAAGGCGGGGAAGCAACAATGAGCAGTTCTTC,CASSLRRGSNNEQFF
few,TRBJ1-4,-,TRBV4-3,TGCGCCAGCAGCCAAGATCTATTCGCTATAGTAGAAAAACTGTTTTTT,CASSQDLFAIVEKLFF
-,TRBJ2-6,TRBD1,TRBV4-2,TGTGCCAGCAGCGCGACAGGGGGCCCTTCCTCTGGGGCCAACGTCCTGACTTTC,CASSATGGPSSGANVLTF
-,TRBJ1-1,-,TRBV7-2,TGTGCCAGCAGATCCGGTTCGAGGGGGTTCACTGAAGCTTTCTTT,CASRSGSRGFTEAFF
-,TRBJ1-4,TRBD1,TRBV20-1,TGCAGTGCTAGGGGTTATGGACAGGGATCCATTAATGAAAAACTGTTTTTT,CSARGYGQGSINEKLFF
-,TRBJ2-3,-,TRBV20-1,TGCAGTGCTAGAGTGGAGGGGACAGATACGCAGTATTTT,CSARVEGTDTQYF
-,TRBJ2-1,TRBD2,TRBV28,TGTGCCAGCAGTAGCTTGGGCGGGGGATCCGATGAGCAGTTCTTC,CASSSLGGGSDEQFF
many,TRBJ2-1,TRBD1,TRBV29-1,TGCAGCGTTAAGCTGCGATTTGTGCAGGGGGCTGAAAATGAGCAGTTCTTC,CSVKLRFVQGAENEQFF
few,TRBJ2-3,TRBD1,TRBV27,TGTGCCAGCAGTCCGTGGGACAGGGCTAGCACAGATACGCAGTATTTT,CASSPWDRASTDTQYF
few,TRBJ2-1,TRBD2,TRBV7-2,TGTGCCAGCAGCTTTCCCGTAGCGGGGGGGAGCTCCTACAATGAGCAGTTCTTC,CASSFPVAGGSSYNEQFF
-,TRBJ2-1,-,TRBV7-9,TGTGCCAGCACCTTAGTCGGGGTGGGCTACAATGAGCAGTTCTTC,CASTLVGVGYNEQFF
-,TRBJ1-1,-,TRBV29-1,TGCAGCGTTGCCGGACAGACCACTGAAGCTTTCTTT,CSVAGQTTEAFF
few,TRBJ2-5,TRBD2,TRBV7-2,TGTGCCAGCAGCTTAGCCGGGGGGGGTCAACATCAAGAGACCCAGTACTTC,CASSLAGGGQHQETQYF
-,TRBJ2-1,-,TRBV6-2/TRBV6-3,TGTGCCAGCAGTTTTTCGACCAGGGGTGAGCAGTTCTTC,CASSFSTRGEQFF
-,TRBJ2-7,-,TRBV6-5,TGTGCCAGCGGTCCGAACTCCTACGAGCAGTACTTC,CASGPNSYEQYF
-,TRBJ2-1,TRBD2,TRBV7-3,TGTGCCAGCAGCTTAGGGACTAGGACCGGCTCCTACAATGAGCAGTTCTTC,CASSLGTRTGSYNEQFF